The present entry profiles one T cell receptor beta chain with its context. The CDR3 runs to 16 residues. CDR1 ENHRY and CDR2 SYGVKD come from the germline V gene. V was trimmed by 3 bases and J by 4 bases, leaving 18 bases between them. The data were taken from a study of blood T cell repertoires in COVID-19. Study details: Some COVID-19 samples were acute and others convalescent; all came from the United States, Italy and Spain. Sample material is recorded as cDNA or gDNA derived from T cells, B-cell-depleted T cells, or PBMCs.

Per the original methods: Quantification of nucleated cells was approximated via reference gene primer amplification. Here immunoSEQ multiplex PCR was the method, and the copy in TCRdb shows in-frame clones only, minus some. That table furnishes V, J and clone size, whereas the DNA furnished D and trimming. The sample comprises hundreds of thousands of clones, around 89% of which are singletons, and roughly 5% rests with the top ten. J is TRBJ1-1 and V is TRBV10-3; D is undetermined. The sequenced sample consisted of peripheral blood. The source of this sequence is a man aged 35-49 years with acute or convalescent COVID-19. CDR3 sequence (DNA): TGTGCCATCAGTGACCCCCGCGCAGGTCAAGGCACTGAAGCTTTCTTT. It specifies CAISDPRAGQGTEAFF.